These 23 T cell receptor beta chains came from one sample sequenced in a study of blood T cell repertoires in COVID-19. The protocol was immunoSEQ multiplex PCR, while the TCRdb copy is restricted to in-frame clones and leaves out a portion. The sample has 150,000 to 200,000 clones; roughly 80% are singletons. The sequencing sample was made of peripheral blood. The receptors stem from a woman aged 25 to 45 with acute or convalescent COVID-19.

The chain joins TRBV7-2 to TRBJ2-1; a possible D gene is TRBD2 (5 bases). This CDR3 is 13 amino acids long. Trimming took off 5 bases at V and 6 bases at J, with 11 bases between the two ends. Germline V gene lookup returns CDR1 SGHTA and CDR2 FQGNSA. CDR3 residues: CASSPPDFNEQFF. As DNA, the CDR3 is TGTGCCAGCAGCCCGCCGGACTTCAATGAGCAGTTCTTC. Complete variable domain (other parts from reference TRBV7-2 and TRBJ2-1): GAGVSQSPSNKVTEKGKDVELRCDPISGHTALYWYRQSLGQGLEFLIYFQGNSAPDKSGLPSDRFSAERTGGSVSTLTIQRTQQEDSAVYLCASSPPDFNEQFFGPGTRLTVL.

CDR3 residues: CASSYLATTYNEQFF. In DNA form, the CDR3 reads TGTGCCAGCAGTTACCTAGCGACTACCTACAATGAGCAGTTCTTC. The rearrangement uses TRBV6-2 or TRBV6-3 and TRBJ2-1; a weak D match, TRBD2 (6 bases). The length of the CDR3 is 15 residues. Germline V gene data show CDR1 as MNHEY and CDR2 as SVGEGT. Between the trimmed V and J ends, which lost 2 bases and 2 bases, there was a span of 10 bases.

This CDR3 is CASSQRTSGRGEETQYF. In nucleotides, the CDR3 is TGCGCCAGCAGCCAAAGGACCTCGGGGCGGGGGGAAGAGACCCAGTACTTC. The gene calls are TRBV4-1 and TRBJ2-5; 8 bases are shared with TRBD2. The CDR3 is 17 residues long. Germline CDR1 reads MGHRA; CDR2 reads YSYEKL. V shed 2 bases and J 3 bases; nucleotides not matched to a gene: 11.

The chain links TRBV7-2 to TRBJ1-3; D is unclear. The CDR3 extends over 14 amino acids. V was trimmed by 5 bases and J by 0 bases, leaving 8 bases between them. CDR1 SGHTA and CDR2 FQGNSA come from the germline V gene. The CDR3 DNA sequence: TGTGCCAGCAGCCCCGGGTTCTCTGGAAACACCATATATTTT. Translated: CASSPGFSGNTIYF.

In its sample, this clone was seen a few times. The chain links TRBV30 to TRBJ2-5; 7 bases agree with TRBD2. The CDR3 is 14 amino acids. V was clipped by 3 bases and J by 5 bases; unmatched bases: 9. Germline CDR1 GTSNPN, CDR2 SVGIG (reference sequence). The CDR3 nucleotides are TGTGCCTGGAGCGACCATAGCGGGTGGGAGACCCAGTACTTC. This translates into CAWSDHSGWETQYF.

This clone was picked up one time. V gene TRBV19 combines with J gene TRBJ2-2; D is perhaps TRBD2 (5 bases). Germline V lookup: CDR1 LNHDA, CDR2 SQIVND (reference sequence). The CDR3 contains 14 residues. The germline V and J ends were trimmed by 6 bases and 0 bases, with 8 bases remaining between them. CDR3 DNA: TGTGCCAGTAGGCCGGGATCGAACACCGGGGAGCTGTTTTTT. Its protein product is CASRPGSNTGELFF.

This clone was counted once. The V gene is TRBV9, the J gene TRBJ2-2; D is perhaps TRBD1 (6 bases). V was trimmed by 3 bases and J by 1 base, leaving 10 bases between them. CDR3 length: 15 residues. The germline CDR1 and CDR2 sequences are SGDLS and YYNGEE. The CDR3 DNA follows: TGTGCCAGCAGCGGCAGGGGCCGGAACACCGGGGAGCTGTTTTTT. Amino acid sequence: CASSGRGRNTGELFF.

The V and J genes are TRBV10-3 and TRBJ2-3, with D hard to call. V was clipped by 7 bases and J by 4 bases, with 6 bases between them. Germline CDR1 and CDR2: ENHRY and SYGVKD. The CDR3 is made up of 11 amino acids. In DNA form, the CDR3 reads TGTGCCATCATGCGGTCAGATACGCAGTATTTT. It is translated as CAIMRSDTQYF.

CDR3 sequence: CASSGLAGGLNEQFF. The DNA of the CDR3 is TGTGCCAGCAGTGGACTAGCGGGAGGGCTCAATGAGCAGTTCTTC. The rearrangement joins TRBV6-2 or TRBV6-3 to TRBJ2-1, with TRBD2 identical over 15 bases. From germline, CDR1 is MNHEY and CDR2 SVGEGT. After removal of 5 bases from V and 6 bases from J, the junction contained 2 bases not matched to a gene. CDR3 length equals 15 residues.

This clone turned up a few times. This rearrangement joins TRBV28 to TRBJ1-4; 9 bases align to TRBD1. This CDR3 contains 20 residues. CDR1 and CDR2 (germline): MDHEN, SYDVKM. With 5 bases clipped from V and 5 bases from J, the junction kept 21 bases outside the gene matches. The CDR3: CASSPPRGQGAFFPNEKLFF. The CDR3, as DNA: TGTGCCAGCAGTCCGCCGAGGGGACAGGGCGCTTTTTTCCCCAATGAAAAACTGTTTTTT.

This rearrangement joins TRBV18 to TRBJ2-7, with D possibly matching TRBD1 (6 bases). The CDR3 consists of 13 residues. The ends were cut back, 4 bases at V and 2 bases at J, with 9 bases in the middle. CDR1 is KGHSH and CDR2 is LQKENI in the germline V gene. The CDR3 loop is CASSLGQTYEQYF. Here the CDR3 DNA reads TGTGCCAGCTCACTTGGACAGACCTACGAGCAGTACTTC.

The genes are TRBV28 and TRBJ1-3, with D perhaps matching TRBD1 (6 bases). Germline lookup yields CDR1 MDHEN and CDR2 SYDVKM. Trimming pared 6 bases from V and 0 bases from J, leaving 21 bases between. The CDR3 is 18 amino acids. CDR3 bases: TGTGCCAGCAGAATACAGGGAACTCTAGAGAGCTCTGGAAACACCATATATTTT. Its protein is CASRIQGTLESSGNTIYF.

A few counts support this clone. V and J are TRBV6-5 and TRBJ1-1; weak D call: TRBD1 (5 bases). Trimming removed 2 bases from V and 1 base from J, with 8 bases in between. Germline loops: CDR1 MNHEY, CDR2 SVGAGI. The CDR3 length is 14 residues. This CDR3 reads CASSYRGSNTEAFF. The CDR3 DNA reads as TGTGCCAGCAGTTACCGGGGGTCGAACACTGAAGCTTTCTTT.

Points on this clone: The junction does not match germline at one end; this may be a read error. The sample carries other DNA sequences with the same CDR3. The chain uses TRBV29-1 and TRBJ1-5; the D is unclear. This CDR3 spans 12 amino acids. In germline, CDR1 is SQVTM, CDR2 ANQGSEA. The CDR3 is CSVGGSNQPQHF. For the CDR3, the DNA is TGCAGCGTTGGCGGCAGCAACCAGCCCCAGCATTTT.

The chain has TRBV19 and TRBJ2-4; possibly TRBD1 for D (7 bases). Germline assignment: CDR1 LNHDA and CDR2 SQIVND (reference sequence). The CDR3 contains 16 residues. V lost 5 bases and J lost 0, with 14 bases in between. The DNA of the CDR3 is TGTGCCAGTAGTCTAAGACAGGGACTAGCCAAAAACATTCAGTACTTC. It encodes CASSLRQGLAKNIQYF.

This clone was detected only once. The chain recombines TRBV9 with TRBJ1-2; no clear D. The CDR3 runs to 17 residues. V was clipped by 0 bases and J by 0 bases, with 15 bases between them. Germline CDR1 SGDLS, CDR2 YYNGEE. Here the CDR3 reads CASSVGTVLKANYGYTF. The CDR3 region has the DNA TGTGCCAGCAGCGTAGGAACGGTCCTAAAAGCTAACTATGGCTACACCTTC.

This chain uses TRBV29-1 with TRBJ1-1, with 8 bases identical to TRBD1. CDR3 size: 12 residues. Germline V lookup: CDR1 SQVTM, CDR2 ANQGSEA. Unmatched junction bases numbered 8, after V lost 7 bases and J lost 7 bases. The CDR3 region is CSAPGQGGEAFF. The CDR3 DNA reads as TGCAGCGCCCCAGGACAGGGTGGTGAAGCTTTCTTT. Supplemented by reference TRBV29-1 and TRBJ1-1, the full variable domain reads SAVISQKPSRDICQRGTSLTIQCQVDSQVTMMFWYRQQPGQSLTLIATANQGSEATYESGFVIDKFPISRPNLTFSTLTVSNMSPEDSSIYLCSAPGQGGEAFFGQGTRLTVV.

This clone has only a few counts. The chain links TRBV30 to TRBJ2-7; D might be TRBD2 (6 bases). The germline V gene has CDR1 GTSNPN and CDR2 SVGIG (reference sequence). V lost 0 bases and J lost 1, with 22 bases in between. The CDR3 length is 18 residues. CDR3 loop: CAWSVPPLRTRESYEQYF. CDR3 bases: TGTGCCTGGAGTGTACCACCTCTTCGTACCCGGGAGTCCTACGAGCAGTACTTC.

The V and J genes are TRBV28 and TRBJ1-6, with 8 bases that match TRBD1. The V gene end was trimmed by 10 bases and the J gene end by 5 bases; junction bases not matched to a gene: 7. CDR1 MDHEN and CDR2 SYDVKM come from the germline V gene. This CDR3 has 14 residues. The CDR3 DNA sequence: TGTGCCACCAAGACAGGGGTGAATAATTCACCCCTCCACTTT. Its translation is CATKTGVNNSPLHF.

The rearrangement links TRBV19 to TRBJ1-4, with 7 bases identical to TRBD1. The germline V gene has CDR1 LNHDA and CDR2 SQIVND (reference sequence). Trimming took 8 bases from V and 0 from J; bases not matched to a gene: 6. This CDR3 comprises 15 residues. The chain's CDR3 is CASSDRLATNEKLFF. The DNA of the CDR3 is TGTGCCAGTTCGGACAGGTTGGCAACTAATGAAAAACTGTTTTTT.

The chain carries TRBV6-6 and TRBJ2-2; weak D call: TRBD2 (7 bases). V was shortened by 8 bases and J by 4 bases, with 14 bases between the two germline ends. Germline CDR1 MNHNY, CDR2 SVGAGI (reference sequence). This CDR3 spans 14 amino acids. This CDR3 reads CASGRGRGTGELFF. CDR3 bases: TGTGCCAGCGGAAGGGGGAGGGGCACCGGGGAGCTGTTTTTT.

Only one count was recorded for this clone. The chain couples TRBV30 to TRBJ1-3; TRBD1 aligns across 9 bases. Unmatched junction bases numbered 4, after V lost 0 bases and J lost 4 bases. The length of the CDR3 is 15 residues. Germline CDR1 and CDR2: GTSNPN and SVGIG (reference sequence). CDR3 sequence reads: CAWSVRQGGGNTIYF. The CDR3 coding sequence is TGTGCCTGGAGTGTTCGACAGGGGGGAGGAAACACCATATATTTT.

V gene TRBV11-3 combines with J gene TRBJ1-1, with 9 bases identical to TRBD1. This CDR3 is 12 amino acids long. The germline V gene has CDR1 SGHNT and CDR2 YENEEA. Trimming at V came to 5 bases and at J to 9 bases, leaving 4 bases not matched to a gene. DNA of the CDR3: TGTGCCAGCAGCGAGGGACAGGGTAAAGCTTTCTTT. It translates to CASSEGQGKAFF.